The text below deals with one TCR beta chain. This sample is part of a study of blood T cell repertoires in COVID-19. Study background: Researchers got acute and convalescent COVID-19 samples from the United States, Italy and Spain.

TCRdb keeps only in-frame clones here, not all; method: immunoSEQ multiplex PCR. In the table there are about 81,000 clones, 80% to 90% of which are singletons. The study recruited people aged 18 to 89 years across under 25 US areas. The V and J ends lost 2 bases and 6 bases, in that order; junction bases with no gene match: 10. Germline assignment: CDR1 MDHEN and CDR2 SYDVKM. The CDR3 is 17 amino acids. This sequence originates from a woman aged 50 to 65 with acute COVID-19. The sample was PBMCs or T cells enriched from blood (not recorded which). The V call is TRBV28, the J call TRBJ1-6; 7 bases agree with TRBD1. The CDR3 protein is CASSLPLDRLSNSPLHF. The CDR3 bases are TGTGCCAGCAGTTTACCCTTGGACAGGCTGAGTAATTCACCCCTCCACTTT.